These 7 T cell receptor beta chains share one sample of origin, sequenced in a study of control samples from healthy donors and cancer patients. Sequenced by immunoSEQ multiplex PCR; TCRdb stores in-frame clones only, minus some. Here the sample spans over 150,000 clones, 96% being singletons. Sequenced input: blood. These receptors came from a woman in her twenties or thirties in good health.

The CDR3 DNA is TGTGCCAGCAGTTACAGGTCCGGGGCAACTAATGAAAAACTGTTTTTT. Protein sequence: CASSYRSGATNEKLFF. The chain employs TRBV6-2 or TRBV6-3 and TRBJ1-4; D call uncertain. Per germline, CDR1 MNHEY and CDR2 SVGEGT. This CDR3 spans 16 amino acids. Trimming cost V 2 bases and J 0 bases, with 10 bases left between them.

The chain combines TRBV7-3 with TRBJ2-3; D may be TRBD2 (6 bases). V was cut by 5 bases and J by 3 bases, with 15 bases left in between. Germline values: CDR1 SGHTA, CDR2 FQGTGA. The CDR3 is 15 residues long. Written as DNA, the CDR3 is TGTGCCAGCAGCCGCGATGGGGGGAGGACAGATACGCAGTATTTT. Translation gives CASSRDGGRTDTQYF.

Comment on this clone: This sample also contains other DNA sequences that code for the same CDR3. This chain links TRBV3-1 (or the pseudogene TRBV3-2) with TRBJ1-1; the D gene is possibly TRBD1 (6 bases). The CDR3 runs to 13 residues. V was shortened by 5 bases and J by 5 bases, with 12 bases between the two germline ends. Germline V gene sequence: CDR1 LGHDT, CDR2 YNNKEL (reference sequence). The CDR3 sequence is CASSLGGGTEAFF. Here the CDR3 DNA reads TGTGCCAGCAGCTTAGGAGGGGGGACTGAAGCTTTCTTT.

The gene calls are TRBV28 and TRBJ1-5; D might be TRBD1 (6 bases). The CDR3 totals 13 residues. Germline V CDR1 and CDR2: MDHEN, SYDVKM. Trimming removed 6 bases at V and 5 bases at J, with 11 bases between. CDR3 residues: CASRGQSHQPQHF. The CDR3 DNA is TGTGCCAGCAGAGGACAGTCCCATCAGCCCCAGCATTTT.

The gene calls are TRBV6-2 or TRBV6-3 and TRBJ2-1, with 8 bases fitting TRBD2. Per germline, CDR1 MNHEY and CDR2 SVGEGT. The CDR3 sequence is 14 residues long. Trimming at V came to 5 bases and at J to 2 bases, leaving 2 bases not matched to a gene. In nucleotides, the CDR3 is TGTGCCAGCAGTAGCGGGGGACCCTACAATGAGCAGTTCTTC. It is translated as CASSSGGPYNEQFF.

V usage is TRBV19 and J usage is TRBJ2-1; 10 bases agree with TRBD1. Per the germline V gene, CDR1 is LNHDA and CDR2 is SQIVND (reference sequence). CDR3 size: 15 residues. V trimming: 3 bases; J trimming: 6 bases; junction bases outside the gene matches: 5. The CDR3 loop reads CASSIGRDRGNEQFF. In nucleotides, the CDR3 is TGTGCCAGTAGTATCGGCCGGGACAGGGGCAATGAGCAGTTCTTC.

The chain joins TRBV19 to TRBJ1-2, with 8 bases aligning to TRBD1. The CDR3 runs to 13 residues. V was pared by 4 bases and J by 5 bases, with 3 bases of the junction left unmatched. Germline values: CDR1 LNHDA, CDR2 SQIVND (reference sequence). The CDR3: CASSKDREYGYTF. DNA for the CDR3: TGTGCCAGTAGTAAGGACAGGGAGTATGGCTACACCTTC.